The next 5 T cell receptor beta chains were all read from a single sample in a study of T cells after yellow fever vaccination. Each CDR3 protein gets one entry after TCRdb re-called the 5' RACE reads with MiXCR. The sample carries about 110,000 distinct CDR3 sequences, roughly 8.9% recorded once. The sample was CD8+ T cells sorted from PBMCs, taken 45 days after the yellow fever booster vaccination. These receptors came from a man younger than 45 who received the YFV17D yellow fever vaccine.

This clonotype has a count of ten or more. J is TRBJ2-1 and V is TRBV12-3 or TRBV12-4; perhaps TRBD1 as D (6 bases). Trimming removed 7 bases from V and 13 bases from J, with 17 bases in between. The CDR3 is made up of 12 amino acids. The CDR3 reads CASTPGGGGQFF. For the CDR3, the DNA is TGTGCCAGCACCCCAGGTGGGGGCGGACAGTTCTTC.

This clonotype has only a few counts. The CDR3 loop reads CASRNELAEQFF. Here the CDR3 DNA reads TGTGCCAGCAGGAACGAACTAGCGGAGCAGTTCTTC. The genes are TRBV6-2 or TRBV6-3 and TRBJ2-1; TRBD2 matches at 7 bases. This CDR3 is built from 12 residues. Germline V gene sequence: CDR1 MNHEY, CDR2 SVGEGT. J lost 10 bases, V lost 6 bases, and 6 bases had no gene match.

The table lists this clonotype with a few counts. The chain couples TRBV27 to TRBJ2-5; possibly TRBD2 for D (5 bases). CDR3 length equals 17 residues. Trimming left V 2 bases short and J 5 bases short, with 21 bases between. Germline V CDR1 and CDR2: MNHEY, SMNVEV (reference sequence). DNA for the CDR3: TGTGCCAGCAGTTTAGAGGCCGGGGTTGGGGATCGGGAGACCCAGTACTTC. This translates into CASSLEAGVGDRETQYF.

This clonotype was seen at least ten times. The chain uses TRBV12-3 or TRBV12-4 and TRBJ2-1, with D possibly TRBD2 on 5 matching bases. Trimming stripped 2 bases from V and 6 bases from J, with 5 bases between. CDR3 length: 12 residues. This chain's CDR3 is CASSLLANEQFF. CDR3 nucleotide sequence: TGTGCCAGCAGTTTACTAGCCAATGAGCAGTTCTTC.

This clonotype appeared a few times. The V call is TRBV9, the J call TRBJ2-5, with 9 nucleotides matching TRBD2. CDR3 size: 13 residues. V lost 4 bases and J lost 5; bases outside the gene matches: 3. Germline V gene lookup returns CDR1 SGDLS and CDR2 YYNGEE. The CDR3 bases are TGTGCCAGCAGCTTAGCGGGAGTTGAGACCCAGTACTTC. It codes for CASSLAGVETQYF.